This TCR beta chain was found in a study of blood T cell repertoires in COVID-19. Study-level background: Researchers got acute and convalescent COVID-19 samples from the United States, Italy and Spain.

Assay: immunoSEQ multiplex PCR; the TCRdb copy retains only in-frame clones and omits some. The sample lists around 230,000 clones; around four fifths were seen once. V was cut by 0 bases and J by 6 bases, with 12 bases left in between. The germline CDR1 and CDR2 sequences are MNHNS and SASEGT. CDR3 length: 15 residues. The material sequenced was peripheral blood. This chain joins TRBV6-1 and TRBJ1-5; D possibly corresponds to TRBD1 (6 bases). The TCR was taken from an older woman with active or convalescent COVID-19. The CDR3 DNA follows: TGTGCCAGCAGTGAAGCACCGGGGGGCGGTCAGCCCCAGCATTTT. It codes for CASSEAPGGGQPQHF.